This T cell receptor beta chain was found in a study of cytomegalovirus exposure and HLA in healthy donors. On this clone: Antigen specificity is unknown.

CDR3 length: 16 amino acids. CDR1 is WSHSY and CDR2 is SAAADI in the germline V gene. Losses at the gene ends were 2 bases for V and 5 bases for J; bases not matched to a gene: 8. The PCR used 60 Vbeta and 13 Jbeta primers. Using immunoSEQ multiplex PCR, the repertoire was profiled, and TCRdb retains in-frame clones only, with some absent. The table lists 75,000 to 95,000 clones. Sampled while nominally healthy, donors likely had unrecorded immune exposures. General study points: Most subjects had HLA-A and HLA-B alleles reportedly predicted accurately by TCR beta sequences. The investigators catalogued 164 TCR beta chains as cytomegalovirus-associated. As immune exposure information, only CMV serostatus was available.

Input material: PBMCs. The rearrangement joins TRBV10-2 to TRBJ1-5; TRBD1 aligns across 8 bases. The receptor comes from a man younger than 40 in good health and CMV-seronegative. The CDR3 nucleotides are TGCGCCAGCAGTGAGCCCCAGGGGGCTGGGGATCAGCCCCAGCATTTT. Its protein product is CASSEPQGAGDQPQHF.